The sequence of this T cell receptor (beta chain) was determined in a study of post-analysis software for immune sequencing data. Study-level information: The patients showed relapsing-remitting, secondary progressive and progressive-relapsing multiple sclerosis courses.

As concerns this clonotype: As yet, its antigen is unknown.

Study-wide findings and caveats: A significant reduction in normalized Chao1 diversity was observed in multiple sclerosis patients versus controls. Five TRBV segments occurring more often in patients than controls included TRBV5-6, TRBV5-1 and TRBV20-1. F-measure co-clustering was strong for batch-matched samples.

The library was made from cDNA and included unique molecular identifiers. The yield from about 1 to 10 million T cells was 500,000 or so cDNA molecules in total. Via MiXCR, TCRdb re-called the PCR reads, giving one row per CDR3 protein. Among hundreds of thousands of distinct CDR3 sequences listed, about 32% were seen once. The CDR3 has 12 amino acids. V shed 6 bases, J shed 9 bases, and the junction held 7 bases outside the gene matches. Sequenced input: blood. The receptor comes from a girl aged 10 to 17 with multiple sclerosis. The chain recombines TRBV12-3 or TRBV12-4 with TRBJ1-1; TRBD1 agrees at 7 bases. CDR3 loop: CASRRGGQKAFF. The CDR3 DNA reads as TGTGCCAGCAGAAGGGGGGGACAGAAAGCTTTCTTT.